The clone carrying this T cell receptor (beta chain) has only a few counts. The sample belongs to a study of blood T cell repertoires in COVID-19. Study summary: Both acute and convalescent COVID-19 samples were obtained from the United States, Italy and Spain. PBMCs, B-cell-depleted T cells, or T cells were the source of the cDNA or gDNA that made up the material.

The length of the CDR3 is 12 residues. CDR1 and CDR2 from the germline V gene are SGDLS and YYNGEE. Trimming shortened V by 5 bases and J by 4 bases, and 9 bases separated the two germline ends. Original processing notes: The authors estimated nucleated cell counts from reference gene primer amplification. Method: immunoSEQ multiplex PCR; TCRdb's copy keeps in-frame clones and lacks some. The V and J calls and clone size are taken from that table; D and trimming were inferred from the DNA. The data show about 270,000 clones, roughly 84% seen once. The V and J genes are TRBV9 and TRBJ1-2; D call uncertain. The sequence was collected from a human donor in a cohort sampled during active COVID-19. Sequenced material: peripheral blood. CDR3 sequence: CASSKPPYGYTF. The DNA for the CDR3 is TGTGCCAGCAGTAAGCCACCCTATGGCTACACCTTC.